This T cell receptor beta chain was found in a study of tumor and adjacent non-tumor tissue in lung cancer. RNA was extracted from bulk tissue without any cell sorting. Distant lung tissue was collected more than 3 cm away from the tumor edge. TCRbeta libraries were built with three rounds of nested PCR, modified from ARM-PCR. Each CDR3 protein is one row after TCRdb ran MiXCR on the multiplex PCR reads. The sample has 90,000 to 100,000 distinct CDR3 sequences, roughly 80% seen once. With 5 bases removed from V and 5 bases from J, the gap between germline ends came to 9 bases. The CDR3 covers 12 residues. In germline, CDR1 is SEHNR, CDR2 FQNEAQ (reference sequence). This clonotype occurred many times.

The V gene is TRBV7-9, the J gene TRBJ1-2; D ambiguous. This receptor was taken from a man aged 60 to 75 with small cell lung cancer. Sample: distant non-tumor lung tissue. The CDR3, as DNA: TGTGCCAGCAGCAGTACCCGATATGGCTACACCTTC. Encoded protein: CASSSTRYGYTF.